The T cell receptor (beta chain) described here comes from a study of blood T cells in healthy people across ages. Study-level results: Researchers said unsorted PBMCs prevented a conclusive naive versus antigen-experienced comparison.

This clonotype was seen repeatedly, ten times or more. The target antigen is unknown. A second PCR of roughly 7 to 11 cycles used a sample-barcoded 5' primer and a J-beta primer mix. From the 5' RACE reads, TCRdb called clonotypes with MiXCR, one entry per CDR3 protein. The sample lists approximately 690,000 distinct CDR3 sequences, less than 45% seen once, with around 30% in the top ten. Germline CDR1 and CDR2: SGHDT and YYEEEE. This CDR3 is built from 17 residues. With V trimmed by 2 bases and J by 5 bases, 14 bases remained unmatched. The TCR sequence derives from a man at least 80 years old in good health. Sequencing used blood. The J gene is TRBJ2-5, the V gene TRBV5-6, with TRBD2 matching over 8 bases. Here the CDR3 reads CASSLAYSLQREETQYF. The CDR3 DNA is TGTGCCAGCAGCTTAGCCTACTCTCTTCAGCGGGAGGAGACCCAGTACTTC.